This entry features one T cell receptor beta chain sequence. Unique molecular identifiers were incorporated during preparation of the TCRbeta library. TCRdb recomputed calls from the PCR reads with MiXCR, one row per CDR3 protein. The sample consists of 60,000 to 80,000 distinct CDR3 sequences, 6% to 8% of them appearing once. The data stem from a study of T-cell reconstitution after alpha-beta-depleted transplantation in children. The sequencing here drew on PBMCs from the stem cell graft donor, taken from the stem cell graft. The sequence was collected from a human donor who donated a stem cell graft to a child with acute lymphoblastic leukemia.

The chain's CDR3 is CASSPTGGGTGELFF. The CDR3 nucleotides read TGTGCCAGCAGCCCGACAGGGGGGGGCACCGGGGAGCTGTTTTTT. The chain has TRBV7-6 and TRBJ2-2; 9 bases are shared with TRBD1. The CDR3 contains 15 residues. CDR1 and CDR2 from the germline V gene are SGHVS and FNYEAQ. V was clipped by 5 bases and J by 4 bases; unmatched bases: 5.